Shown below are 26 T cell receptor beta chains from a single sample sequenced in a study of shared clonotypes between healthy human individuals. The repertoire was sequenced with immunoSEQ multiplex PCR; TCRdb's copy has only in-frame clones and lacks some. The profile covers around 2,000,000 clones, with 90% to 95% appearing a single time and about 0.13% taken by the ten largest. Sequencing was performed on naive CD4+ T cells sorted from blood. Subset in this sample: CD45RA+ positively selected. The receptors here all came from a man younger than 35 in good health.

The V gene is TRBV6-6, the J gene TRBJ2-1; the match to TRBD1 covers 10 bases. Germline V gives CDR1 MNHNY, CDR2 SVGAGI (reference sequence). This CDR3 is 15 amino acids long. V lost 5 bases to trimming and J lost 8 bases; unmatched junction nucleotides: 9. The chain's CDR3 is CASSDPGQGLYEQFF. The CDR3 DNA reads TGTGCCAGCAGTGATCCGGGACAGGGGTTGTATGAGCAGTTCTTC.

Only one count was recorded for this clone. The chain links TRBV9 to TRBJ1-6; possibly TRBD1 for D (5 bases). The CDR3 length is 13 residues. Trimming shortened V by 2 bases and J by 10 bases, and 10 bases separated the two germline ends. Germline V gene lookup returns CDR1 SGDLS and CDR2 YYNGEE. DNA for the CDR3: TGTGCCAGCAGCGTCCTTAGGGACTCACCCCTCCACTTT. Encoded protein: CASSVLRDSPLHF. Full variable domain (outside the CDR3, taken from reference TRBV9 and TRBJ1-6): DSGVTQTPKHLITATGQRVTLRCSPRSGDLSVYWYQQSLDQGLQFLIQYYNGEERAKGNILERFSAQQFPDLHSELNLSSLELGDSALYFCASSVLRDSPLHFGNGTRLTVT.

J is TRBJ1-3 and V is TRBV12-5, with no clear D. V dropped 2 bases and J dropped 1 base, with 12 bases sitting between them. The CDR3 runs to 16 residues. From germline, CDR1 is LGHNT and CDR2 FRNRAP. CDR3 bases: TGTGCTAGTGGTTTGCCTCCGGGCAGGTCTGGAAACACCATATATTTT. Translated, it gives CASGLPPGRSGNTIYF.

The chain links TRBV19 to TRBJ2-3; 10 positions match TRBD1. CDR1 is LNHDA, CDR2 SQIVND, per germline (reference sequence). This CDR3 is built from 15 residues. V lost 6 bases, J lost 0 bases, and 3 bases stayed unmatched. CDR3 in amino acids: CASSRQGASTDTQYF. As DNA, the CDR3 is TGTGCCAGTAGCCGACAGGGGGCTAGCACAGATACGCAGTATTTT.

The chain carries TRBV6-1 and TRBJ2-2, with D perhaps TRBD1 (6 bases). Trimming cost V 11 bases and J 6 bases, with 13 bases left between them. Germline assignment: CDR1 MNHNS and CDR2 SASEGT. This CDR3 has 12 residues. The CDR3 region is CAGLAGAGELFF. The CDR3 region has the DNA TGTGCCGGGTTAGCAGGGGCCGGGGAGCTGTTTTTT.

As for this clone: No DNA is shown, since the ends of the CDR3 on it are uncertain; the CDR3 is the one TCRdb lists. The chain recombines TRBV11-3 with TRBJ2-3. The length of the CDR3 is 14 amino acids, counting both ends. Germline V lookup: CDR1 SGHNT, CDR2 YENEEA. This CDR3 is CASSFGPGTDTQYF.

The chain is built from TRBV28 and TRBJ1-6; 8 nucleotides agree with TRBD1. The CDR3 totals 13 residues. In germline, CDR1 is MDHEN, CDR2 SYDVKM. The V and J ends lost 6 bases and 9 bases, in that order; junction bases with no gene match: 4. The CDR3 region is CASSGQGSSPLHF. The CDR3 bases are TGTGCCAGCAGCGGACAGGGAAGTTCACCCCTCCACTTT. Filled out from reference TRBV28 and TRBJ1-6, the complete variable domain reads DVKVTQSSRYLVKRTGEKVFLECVQDMDHENMFWYRQDPGLGLRLIYFSYDVKMKEKGDIPEGYSVSREKKERFSLILESASTNQTSMYLCASSGQGSSPLHFGNGTRLTVT.

This clone was recorded only once. The rearrangement uses TRBV7-2 and TRBJ1-1, with TRBD1 matching over 8 bases. The CDR3 covers 15 residues. Germline V lookup: CDR1 SGHTA, CDR2 FQGNSA. Germline trimming cut 5 bases from V and 0 bases from J; bases unmatched to any gene: 5. The CDR3 reads CASSQRQGMNTEAFF. The CDR3, as DNA: TGTGCCAGCAGCCAAAGACAGGGGATGAACACTGAAGCTTTCTTT.

This chain joins TRBV6-5 and TRBJ2-7, with a possible D match to TRBD1 (5 bases). V shed 2 bases and J shed 4 bases, with 12 bases lying between them. Germline assignment: CDR1 MNHEY and CDR2 SVGAGI. The CDR3 runs to 14 residues. The CDR3, as DNA: TGTGCCAGCAGTTACCAGGGCAAGGGGTACGAGCAGTACTTC. Protein: CASSYQGKGYEQYF.

Details on this clone: Other DNA sequences in this sample translate to the same CDR3. This rearrangement joins TRBV6-5 to TRBJ1-1, with D hard to call. Germline V gives CDR1 MNHEY, CDR2 SVGAGI. The CDR3 loop spans 15 amino acids. The germline V and J ends were trimmed by 0 bases and 0 bases, with 8 bases remaining between them. The CDR3: CASSYSRTVNTEAFF. Written as DNA, the CDR3 is TGTGCCAGCAGTTACTCACGGACGGTGAACACTGAAGCTTTCTTT.

The chain has TRBV4-3 and TRBJ2-7, with TRBD1 identical over 9 bases. The CDR3 is made up of 19 amino acids. Germline V CDR1 and CDR2: LGHNA, YSLEER. Unmatched junction bases numbered 17, after V lost 2 bases and J lost 3 bases. CDR3 protein: CASSQNWHDSGTGLYEQYF. The CDR3 DNA follows: TGCGCCAGCAGCCAAAATTGGCACGACTCCGGGACAGGGCTCTACGAGCAGTACTTC.

The V gene is TRBV6-6, the J gene TRBJ2-1, with unresolved D. CDR3 size: 13 residues. Germline V gives CDR1 MNHNY, CDR2 SVGAGI (reference sequence). V dropped 7 bases and J dropped 8 bases, with 15 bases sitting between them. This CDR3 reads CASINRQPDEQFF. The CDR3 bases are TGTGCCAGCATCAATAGGCAGCCGGATGAGCAGTTCTTC.

V usage is TRBV5-1 and J usage is TRBJ2-7; D uncertain. CDR3 length equals 14 residues. Trimming took 1 base from V and 2 from J, leaving 10 bases between them. CDR1 is SGHRS, CDR2 YFSETQ, per germline. Here the CDR3 DNA reads TGCGCCAGCAGCTTGCAAGACCCGGCCTACGAGCAGTACTTC. This translates into CASSLQDPAYEQYF.

The V call is TRBV5-6, the J call TRBJ1-5; no definite D call. The CDR3 covers 12 residues. CDR1 SGHDT and CDR2 YYEEEE come from the germline V gene. V was shortened by 1 base and J by 6 bases, with 5 bases between the two germline ends. CDR3 DNA sequence: TGTGCCAGCAGCTTGCCAGGTCAGCCCCAGCATTTT. The encoded protein is CASSLPGQPQHF.

This chain connects TRBV18 to TRBJ1-1; possible D gene TRBD1, 5 bases. The V end lost 3 bases, the J end lost 4 bases, and 24 bases lay between the germline ends. The CDR3 loop spans 18 amino acids. The germline V gene has CDR1 KGHSH and CDR2 LQKENI. This chain's CDR3 is CASSPSVGAVRSPTEAFF. For the CDR3, the DNA is TGTGCCAGCTCACCCTCAGTAGGGGCGGTCCGGAGCCCCACTGAAGCTTTCTTT.

This clone turned up a few times. In the same sample, other DNA sequences code for this CDR3. The rearrangement links TRBV4-1 to TRBJ2-2, with 10 bases aligning to TRBD2. J gave up 1 base and V 4 bases, and 0 bases lay outside the gene matches. The CDR3 length is 15 residues. Looked up from germline, CDR1 is MGHRA and CDR2 is YSYEKL. In DNA, the CDR3 is TGCGCCAGCAGCCGGACTAGCGGGAACACCGGGGAGCTGTTTTTT. Translated: CASSRTSGNTGELFF.

V is TRBV25-1 and J is TRBJ2-5; 8 bases line up with TRBD1. Germline-derived CDR1 and CDR2 are MGHDK and SYGVNS. The CDR3 runs 14 residues. V was clipped by 4 bases and J by 5 bases; unmatched bases: 6. The CDR3 region has the DNA TGTGCCAGCAGTGGGTCGACAGGGGTCGAGACCCAGTACTTC. This encodes CASSGSTGVETQYF. The complete variable domain, with remaining parts taken from reference TRBV25-1 and TRBJ2-5, reads EADIYQTPRYLVIGTGKKITLECSQTMGHDKMYWYQQDPGMELHLIHYSYGVNSTEKGDLSSESTVSRIRTEHFPLTLESARPSHTSQYLCASSGSTGVETQYFGPGTRLLVL.

The genes are TRBV30 and TRBJ2-5, with TRBD1 matching over 8 bases. The V and J ends lost 2 bases and 3 bases, in that order; junction bases with no gene match: 8. The length of the CDR3 is 15 residues. Germline loops: CDR1 GTSNPN, CDR2 SVGIG (reference sequence). CDR3 nucleotides: TGTGCCTGGAGTACGAAAGGACAGGGAGAAGAGACCCAGTACTTC. It is translated as CAWSTKGQGEETQYF.

V is TRBV30 and J is TRBJ1-1; no definite D call. Trimming took 0 bases from V and 0 from J, leaving 8 bases between them. Germline V CDR1 and CDR2: GTSNPN, SVGIG (reference sequence). The CDR3 is made up of 14 amino acids. This chain's CDR3 is CAWSVGILNTEAFF. The CDR3 DNA follows: TGTGCCTGGAGTGTAGGTATCCTGAACACTGAAGCTTTCTTT.

The CDR3 DNA follows: TGTGCGACGGTCATGAACACGGTAGCTTTCTTT. Protein: CATVMNTVAFF. The chain joins TRBV30 to TRBJ1-1; D is uncertain. The germline CDR1 and CDR2 sequences are GTSNPN and SVGIG (reference sequence). This CDR3 is 11 amino acids long.

To note about this clone: Distinct nucleotide sequences in the sample also encode this CDR3. This chain connects TRBV7-2 to TRBJ1-1, with 7 positions matching TRBD1. CDR3 size: 14 residues. In germline, CDR1 is SGHTA, CDR2 FQGNSA. V was pared by 4 bases and J by 1 base, with 3 bases of the junction left unmatched. CDR3 DNA sequence: TGTGCCAGCAGCTCTCAGGGGGGGAACACTGAAGCTTTCTTT. It specifies CASSSQGGNTEAFF.

J is TRBJ2-5 and V is TRBV5-5, with D possibly called TRBD1 or TRBD2 (5 bases each). The CDR3 sequence is 13 residues long. V dropped 3 bases and J dropped 1 base, with 7 bases sitting between them. Germline values: CDR1 SGHKS, CDR2 YYEKEE (reference sequence). As DNA, the CDR3 is TGTGCCAGCAGCTCCGGGACCCAAGAGACCCAGTACTTC. Protein product: CASSSGTQETQYF.

The gene calls are TRBV7-2 and TRBJ1-4, with D unclear. V lost 0 bases to trimming and J lost 0 bases, with 5 bases between them. CDR1 is SGHTA and CDR2 is FQGNSA in the germline V gene. The CDR3 extends over 15 amino acids. The CDR3 coding sequence is TGTGCCAGCAGCTTAGCAACTACAACTAATGAAAAACTGTTTTTT. It codes for CASSLATTTNEKLFF.

This clone was detected only once. The chain carries TRBV5-1 and TRBJ2-1; D unclear. CDR3 length: 14 amino acids. The germline V gene has CDR1 SGHRS and CDR2 YFSETQ. V lost 4 bases, J lost 1 base, and 9 bases lay in between. DNA of the CDR3: TGCGCCAGCAGCCCCGGTTTATCCTACAATGAGCAGTTCTTC. This sequence encodes CASSPGLSYNEQFF.

This sequence joins TRBV6-1 and TRBJ1-6; D uncertain. V was trimmed by 4 bases and J by 6 bases, leaving 13 bases between them. Per the germline V gene, CDR1 is MNHNS and CDR2 is SASEGT. This CDR3 spans 15 amino acids. For the CDR3, the DNA is TGTGCCAGCAGTGTCCCAGGCACCCGTAATTCACCCCTCCACTTT. This translates into CASSVPGTRNSPLHF.

This clone was seen a handful of times. The chain combines TRBV6-6 with TRBJ1-1, with D hard to call. This CDR3 contains 13 residues. The V and J ends lost 11 bases and 1 base respectively, with 14 bases between them. Germline V gives CDR1 MNHNY, CDR2 SVGAGI (reference sequence). CDR3 in DNA: TGTGCCTACGGGTCGGAGGAGAACACTGAAGCTTTCTTT. Protein: CAYGSEENTEAFF.